Sequencing of this T cell receptor beta chain was carried out in a study of blood T cell repertoires in COVID-19. At the level of the study: Sources were T cells, B-cell-depleted T cells, or PBMCs; the material itself was cDNA or gDNA.

There are a few counts of this clone. Libraries were prepared by immunoSEQ multiplex PCR; TCRdb keeps only in-frame clonotypes and omits some of them. The repertoire holds under 250,000 clones, with over 65% as singletons. Germline CDR1 and CDR2: MNHEY and SVGEGT. CDR3 length: 13 amino acids. V dropped 3 bases and J dropped 6; count of bases not matched to a gene: 3. Sequencing was done on a sample of peripheral blood. The chain is built from TRBV6-2 or TRBV6-3 and TRBJ2-3; 7 bases align to TRBD2. This receptor was obtained from a woman aged 70-85 years with active or convalescent COVID-19. The DNA of the CDR3 is TGTGCCAGCAGTTATAGCGGGTCTGATACGCAGTATTTT. This gives the protein CASSYSGSDTQYF.